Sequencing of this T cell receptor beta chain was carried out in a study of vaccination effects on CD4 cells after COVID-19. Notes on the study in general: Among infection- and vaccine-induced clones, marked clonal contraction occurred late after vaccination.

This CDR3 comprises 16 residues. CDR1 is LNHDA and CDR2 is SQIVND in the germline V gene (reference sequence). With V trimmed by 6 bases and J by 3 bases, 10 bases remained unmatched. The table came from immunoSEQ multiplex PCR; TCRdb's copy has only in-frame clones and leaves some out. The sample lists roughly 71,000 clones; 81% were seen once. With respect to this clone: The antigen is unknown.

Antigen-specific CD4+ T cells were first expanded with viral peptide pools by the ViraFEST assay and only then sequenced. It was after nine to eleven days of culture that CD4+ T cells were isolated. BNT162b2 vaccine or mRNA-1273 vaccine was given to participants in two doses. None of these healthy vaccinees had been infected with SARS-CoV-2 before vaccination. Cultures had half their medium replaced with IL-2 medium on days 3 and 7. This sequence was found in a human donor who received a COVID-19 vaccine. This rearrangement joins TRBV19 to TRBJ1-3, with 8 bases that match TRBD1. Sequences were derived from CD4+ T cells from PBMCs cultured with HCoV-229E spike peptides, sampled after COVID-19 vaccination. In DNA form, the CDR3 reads TGTGCCAGTAGCCCCGGCAGGGGGCCGTATGGAAACACCATATATTTT. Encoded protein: CASSPGRGPYGNTIYF. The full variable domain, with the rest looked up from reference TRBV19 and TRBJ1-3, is DGGITQSPKYLFRKEGQNVTLSCEQNLNHDAMYWYRQDPGQGLRLIYYSQIVNDFQKGDIAEGYSVSREKKESFPLTVTSAQKNPTAFYLCASSPGRGPYGNTIYFGEGSWLTVV.